This TCR beta chain was observed in a study of T cells in Graves' hyperthyroidism and ophthalmopathy. Study summary: At the time of initial diagnosis and before any treatment, peripheral blood was collected.

This clonotype was observed a handful of times. The V gene end was trimmed by 5 bases and the J gene end by 7 bases; junction bases not matched to a gene: 15. The CDR3 is 17 residues long. Germline V lookup: CDR1 SEHNR, CDR2 FQNEAQ (reference sequence). Amplified regions were TCR beta CDR3 sequences from RNA transcripts. Initially, a first-round RT-PCR of the TCR CDR3 employed the HTBI primer set. TCRdb recomputed calls from the multiplex PCR reads with MiXCR, one row per CDR3 protein. Here the sample spans under 350,000 distinct CDR3 sequences, 15% to 20% being singletons. The chain uses TRBV7-9 and TRBJ2-2; 8 nucleotides match TRBD1. Sequencing was carried out using blood. The sequence came from a woman aged 45 to 65 with Graves' hyperthyroidism. The CDR3 here is CASSHDRGNLVSGELFF. CDR3 sequence (DNA): TGTGCCAGCAGCCACGACAGGGGTAACTTAGTCAGCGGGGAGCTGTTTTTT.